This T cell receptor beta chain originates from a study of CD8 T cells in ankylosing spondylitis. This clonotype was observed a handful of times. The antigen is not known. Study-wide results and caveats: In ankylosing spondylitis blood, a motif of about eight highly homologous TCR beta variants appeared characteristic.

TCRdb used MiXCR to reprocess the 5' RACE reads, holding one entry per CDR3 protein. This sample has under 950,000 distinct CDR3 sequences, with under 20% found just once. Trimming removed 4 bases from V and 7 bases from J; junction bases left unmatched: 10. CDR1 is DFQATT, CDR2 SNEGSKA, per germline (reference sequence). This CDR3 has 14 residues. The receptor comes from a male donor with ankylosing spondylitis. What was sequenced was blood, either unsorted or a sorted T cell fraction (not recorded which). The gene calls are TRBV20-1 and TRBJ2-7; TRBD2 agrees at 10 bases. The CDR3 reads CSANPLAGEYEQYF. CDR3 nucleotides: TGCAGTGCTAACCCCCTAGCGGGAGAGTATGAGCAGTACTTC.